Each of the 3 T cell receptor beta chains below was sequenced from the same sample in a study of glioma-infiltrating T cells. Using RNA template, CDR3s of TCR alpha and beta were amplified with iRepertoire arm-PCR. One entry per CDR3 protein results from TCRdb running MiXCR on the multiplex PCR reads. The table includes roughly 190,000 distinct CDR3 sequences, approximately 30% detected once. Sequenced: glioma tissue, nonneoplastic brain tissue, or PBMCs (not recorded which). The source is a human donor with low-grade glioma or glioblastoma, undergoing nonglioma brain surgery, or in good health (not recorded which).

A remark on this clonotype: A much larger clone sits a single nucleotide away, making a read error possible. The V call is TRBV15, the J call TRBJ1-5; D uncertain. Germline V lookup: CDR1 LNHNV, CDR2 YYDKDF (reference sequence). Trimming pared 1 base from V and 2 bases from J, leaving 15 bases between. CDR3 length: 17 amino acids. The CDR3 reads CATSRARSSYGNQPQHF. DNA for the CDR3: TGTGCCACCAGCAGAGCCAGATCCTCCTATGGCAATCAGCCCCAGCATTTT.

About this clonotype itself: The conserved final phenylalanine or tryptophan is absent from the CDR3, which likely points to a read error. This rearrangement joins TRBV7-7 to TRBJ2-7; D might be TRBD2 (5 bases). CDR3 length: 15 residues. Germline V gives CDR1 SSHAT, CDR2 FNYEAQ (reference sequence). CDR3: CASSFGPELDYEQYL. The DNA for the CDR3 is TGTGCTAGCAGCTTTGGTCCCGAACTAGACTACGAGCAGTACTTA.

Many counts were recorded for this clonotype. The chain joins TRBV5-1 to TRBJ1-1, with D perhaps TRBD1 (6 bases). There are 14 residues in the CDR3. Germline lookup yields CDR1 SGHRS and CDR2 YFSETQ. V lost 5 bases and J lost 8, with 19 bases in between. The CDR3 spells CASRGDTGGEEAFF. The CDR3, as DNA: TGCGCCAGCAGAGGGGACACCGGAGGGGAAGAAGCTTTCTTT.